Listed below are T cell receptor beta chains from one sample, sequenced in a study of lymphopenia after photon versus proton radiotherapy. Libraries were prepared by immunoSEQ multiplex PCR; TCRdb keeps only in-frame clonotypes and omits some of them. The sample contains approximately 30,000 clones, 65% to 85% of which appear only once. The source material was peripheral blood, sampled from a patient treated with photon-based radiotherapy. Receptor source: a man aged 45-60 years with gastric cancer. Each CDR3 is given with its conserved first and last residue. A D gene is named only where the DNA matches it firmly. Clone size, where shown, is once, few, many, or a class for clones that have expanded.

NA NA TRBJ2-7 TRBV7-2 CASSSAPGQLSEQYF TGTGCCAGCAGCTCGGCCCCGGGACAACTTTCCGAGCAGTACTTC
TRBD1 NA TRBJ2-5 TRBV11-1 CASRGDRQETQYF TGTGCCAGCAGGGGGGACAGACAAGAGACCCAGTACTTC
TRBD1 NA TRBJ1-1 TRBV9 CASSPWGTEYTEAFF TGTGCCAGCAGCCCGTGGGGGACAGAATACACTGAAGCTTTCTTT
NA NA TRBJ2-1 TRBV5-1 CASSTGTVYNEQFF TGCGCCAGCAGCACCGGGACCGTTTACAATGAGCAGTTCTTC
NA NA TRBJ2-2 TRBV11-3 CASSLVGSAGELFF TGTGCCAGCAGCTTAGTCGGGTCAGCCGGGGAGCTGTTTTTT
NA NA TRBJ2-5 TRBV10-3 CAISEFGAGWTQETQYF TGTGCCATCAGTGAATTTGGGGCAGGGTGGACCCAAGAGACCCAGTACTTC
NA NA TRBJ1-1 TRBV9 CASSVGSLNTEAFF TGTGCCAGCAGCGTAGGAAGCTTGAACACTGAAGCTTTCTTT
NA NA TRBJ2-1 TRBV15 CATSREGLGNEQFF TGTGCCACCAGCAGAGAAGGTCTTGGGAATGAGCAGTTCTTC
NA few TRBJ1-6 TRBV2 CASSQNYNSPLHF TGTGCCAGCAGTCAAAACTATAATTCACCCCTCCACTTT
NA once TRBJ1-4 TRBV30 CAWSQEREKLFF TGTGCCTGGAGTCAGGAACGGGAAAAACTGTTTTTT
NA NA TRBJ2-7 TRBV4-3 CASSQGLGGMYEQYF TGCGCCAGCAGCCAAGGTCTAGGGGGAATGTACGAGCAGTACTTC
TRBD2 NA TRBJ2-1 TRBV10-1 CASSESRAGGKIEQFF TGCGCCAGCAGTGAGTCGAGAGCGGGGGGGAAAATTGAGCAGTTCTTC
NA once TRBJ1-2 TRBV30 CAWKGTYGYTF TGTGCCTGGAAAGGGACCTATGGCTACACCTTC
TRBD1 once TRBJ2-2 TRBV10-2 CASSRGLNTGELFF TGCGCCAGCAGTAGGGGGCTCAACACCGGGGAGCTGTTTTTT
NA NA TRBJ2-7 TRBV21-1 CASSPIYRYF TGTGCCAGCAGCCCTATATACAGGTACTTC
NA NA TRBJ1-6 TRBV19 CASRSSYNSPLHF TGTGCCAGTAGGAGCTCCTATAATTCACCCCTCCACTTT
NA NA TRBJ1-5 TRBV6-5 CASRGQGNQPQHF TGTGCCAGCAGGGGGCAAGGCAATCAGCCCCAGCATTTT
TRBD1 NA TRBJ1-2 TRBV5-1 CASSNRDRGAYGYTF TGCGCCAGCAGCAACCGGGACAGGGGCGCCTATGGCTACACCTTC
TRBD1 NA TRBJ2-1 TRBV28 CASSFQGAYEQFF TGTGCCAGCAGTTTTCAGGGGGCCTATGAGCAGTTCTTC
NA NA TRBJ1-2 TRBV7-9 CASSPLSGLGGSGGYTF TGTGCCAGCAGCCCCCTCTCGGGGTTGGGGGGTTCCGGGGGCTACACCTTC
NA NA TRBJ1-1 TRBV6-1 CASSELGNTEAFF TGTGCCAGCAGTGAACTGGGGAACACTGAAGCTTTCTTT
NA NA TRBJ1-5 TRBV5-4 CASSLLGSNQPQHF TGTGCCAGCAGCTTGTTAGGAAGCAATCAGCCCCAGCATTTT
TRBD1 NA TRBJ1-5 TRBV15 CATSRASLTGGQPQHF TGTGCCACCAGCAGGGCAAGCTTGACAGGGGGACAGCCCCAGCATTTT